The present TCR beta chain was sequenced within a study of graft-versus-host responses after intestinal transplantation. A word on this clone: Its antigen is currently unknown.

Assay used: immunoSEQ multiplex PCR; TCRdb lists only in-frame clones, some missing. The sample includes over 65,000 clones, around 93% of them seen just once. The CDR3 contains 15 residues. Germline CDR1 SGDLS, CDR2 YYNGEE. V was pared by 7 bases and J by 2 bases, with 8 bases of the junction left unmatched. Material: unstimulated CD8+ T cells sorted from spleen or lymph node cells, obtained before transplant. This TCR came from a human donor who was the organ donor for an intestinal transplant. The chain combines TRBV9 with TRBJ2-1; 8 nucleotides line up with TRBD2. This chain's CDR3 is CASGPSGSPYNEQFF. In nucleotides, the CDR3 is TGTGCCAGCGGACCGAGCGGGAGCCCCTACAATGAGCAGTTCTTC.